This T cell receptor (beta chain) was observed in a study of blood T cell repertoires in COVID-19. On the study more broadly: PBMCs, B-cell-depleted T cells, or T cells provided the cDNA or gDNA that made up the material.

The CDR3 has 14 residues. Trimming took 1 base from V and 3 from J, leaving 11 bases between them. Per germline, CDR1 SGHKS and CDR2 YYEKEE (reference sequence). TCRdb keeps only in-frame clones here, not all; method: immunoSEQ multiplex PCR. The sample records about 100,000 clones, about 77% being singletons. The genes are TRBV5-5 and TRBJ2-7, with a tentative D call TRBD2 (7 bases). Source material: peripheral blood. The TCR originated in a man between 70 and 80 years old with active or convalescent COVID-19. CDR3 nucleotides: TGTGCCAGCAGCTTGAGGGGGGGTAACTACGAGCAGTACTTC. It yields the protein CASSLRGGNYEQYF.